The clone carrying this T cell receptor (beta chain) was recorded only once. Its antigen is currently unknown. Germline loops: CDR1 SGHRS, CDR2 YFSETQ. Unmatched junction bases numbered 6, after V lost 3 bases and J lost 1 base. The CDR3 has 16 residues. Unexposed donor CD4+ T cells date from about 2011-2019, before the COVID-19 pandemic. The cells were cultured for over eight days before CD4+ T cells were isolated. The data originate from a study of CD4 T cells in relation to SARS-CoV-2 and coronaviruses. Study summary: PBMCs were cultured with antigen for roughly 11 days before TCR beta sequencing. No peptide or an HIV-1 Nef peptide pool served as negative control.

General study results and limits: No crossreactivity against non-spike viral proteins was tested here.

Generated by immunoSEQ multiplex PCR, the TCRdb table keeps only in-frame clones and is missing some. The repertoire holds 15,000 to 19,000 clones, roughly four fifths seen once, with about a quarter in the top ten. This chain connects TRBV5-1 to TRBJ2-7; 11 bases map to TRBD2. Sequencing was carried out using CD4+ T cells from PBMCs, cultured in vitro. This clonotype was sampled from a human donor in good health. CDR3 amino acids: CASSSPSGRSSYEQYF. In DNA form, the CDR3 reads TGCGCCAGCAGCTCTCCTAGCGGGAGGTCTTCCTACGAGCAGTACTTC.